This TCR beta chain was found in a study of control samples from healthy donors and cancer patients (dated by TCRdb to about 2020). Reading the germline V gene gives CDR1 SGDLS and CDR2 YYNGEE. Reading from cysteine to phenylalanine, the CDR3 counts 15 amino acids. Only the CDR3 part of the read is kept: 45 bases, read in frame from the first base. At the junction V is shortened by 0 bases and J by 4 bases; bases outside the gene matches: 2. Libraries were prepared through the immunoSEQ multiplex PCR assay. TCRdb provides this immuneACCESS table in a form limited to in-frame rearrangements. Some clones are lacking; in checked studies, under half of them reflect an unresolved V gene, and why the rest are absent is not known. The sample table shows fewer than 200,000 clones, and more than 80% are seen once. The ten largest account for just over 1.4% of the sample. Notes on this clone: Its antigen specificity is not known. Within one base of it there is no much larger clone, and no base qualities were kept.

Material: blood. Recombination linked TRBV9 to TRBJ2-3; 10 bases in between match TRBD2. The receptor's source is a man between 25 and 39 years old in good health. The CDR3 amino acid sequence is: CASSVVSGGADTQYF. The base sequence is TGTGCCAGCAGCGTAGTCAGCGGGGGGGCAGATACGCAGTATTTT.